This T cell receptor beta chain was obtained from a study of blood T cells in healthy people across ages. Germline values: CDR1 SNHLY, CDR2 FYNNEI. The CDR3 runs to 14 residues. With V trimmed by 8 bases and J by 1 base, 5 bases remained unmatched. This clonotype has more than one count but fewer than ten. Its antigen is currently unknown. The study, taken as a whole, reports: It was the long-lived donors that had more naive CD4+ cells and higher diversity than aged donors. Naive T cell percentage and TCR beta diversity correlated strongly.

A second 7 to 11 cycle PCR used barcoded and J-beta primers. TCRdb called the 5' RACE reads again in MiXCR, with one record for every CDR3 protein. Of roughly 1,700,000 distinct CDR3 sequences in the sample, roughly 30% were seen once. The chain has TRBV2 and TRBJ1-1; 9 bases line up with TRBD1. The sequenced sample was blood. This TCR came from a woman aged 30 to 39 in good health. CDR3 amino acids: CASLQGAPNTEAFF. DNA of the CDR3: TGTGCCAGCTTACAGGGGGCTCCGAACACTGAAGCTTTCTTT.